This T cell receptor (beta chain) was sequenced during a study of identical twins. The study, taken as a whole, reports: Out-of-frame alpha sequences common to twins exhibited an excess of low generation probability. Abundant beta clonotypes from cord blood had fewer insertions, unlike memory repertoires, which showed none.

After template switching added a universal primer site, the resulting cDNA carried unique molecular identifiers. TCRdb fed the 5' RACE reads into MiXCR, producing one record per CDR3 protein. The data show under 250,000 distinct CDR3 sequences, with approximately 9% seen just once and about 5.2% held by the top ten. Every sampled donor was Caucasian and healthy. This clonotype has just a few counts. The antigen is unknown. Sequencing was performed on memory (CD45RO+) T cells sorted from blood. The TCR was taken from a woman between 18 and 29 years old in good health.

The CDR3 here is CASSLEPNSNQPQHF. CDR3 nucleotides: TGCGCCAGCAGCTTGGAGCCTAATAGCAATCAGCCCCAGCATTTT. J is TRBJ1-5 and V is TRBV5-1; D gene unclear. CDR1 and CDR2 from the germline V gene are SGHRS and YFSETQ. V was cut by 0 bases and J by 0 bases, with 7 bases left in between. The CDR3 consists of 15 residues.